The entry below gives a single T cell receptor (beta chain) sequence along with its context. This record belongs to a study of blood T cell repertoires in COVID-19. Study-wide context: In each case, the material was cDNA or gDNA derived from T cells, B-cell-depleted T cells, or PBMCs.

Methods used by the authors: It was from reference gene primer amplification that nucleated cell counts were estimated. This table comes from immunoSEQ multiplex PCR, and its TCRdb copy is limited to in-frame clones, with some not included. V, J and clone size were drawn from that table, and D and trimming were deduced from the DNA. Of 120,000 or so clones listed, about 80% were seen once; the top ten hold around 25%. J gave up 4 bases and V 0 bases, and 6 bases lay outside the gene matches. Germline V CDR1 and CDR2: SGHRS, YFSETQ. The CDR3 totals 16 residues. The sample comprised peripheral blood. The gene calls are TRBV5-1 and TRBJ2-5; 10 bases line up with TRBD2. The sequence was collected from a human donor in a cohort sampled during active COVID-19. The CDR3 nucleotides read TGCGCCAGCAGCTTGGCCCCAGCGGGGGGGGGAGAGACCCAGTACTTC. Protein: CASSLAPAGGGETQYF.